This T cell receptor beta chain was sequenced for a study of early stage breast cancer tumors. The wider study: Of 15 to 20 invasive breast tumors, 11 to 12 were hormone receptor-positive, HER2-negative.

Overall study findings and caveats: Compared with adjacent normal breast, tumors showed around 2.5-fold denser, more clonal T cells. Tumor and normal breast were distinguished via blood comparison in about 90% of the 16 patients. Commonly generated sequences made up most enriched TCRB sequences shared between patients.

Measured with immunoSEQ multiplex PCR; TCRdb has only the in-frame clones, and not every one. The table has about 69,000 clones, 80% seen once. Details on this clone: Its specificity is not known.

This CDR3 spans 13 amino acids. V gave up 2 bases and J gave up 0 bases, with 7 bases separating them. CDR1 and CDR2 (germline): GTSNPN, SVGIG (reference sequence). The chain carries TRBV30 and TRBJ1-1; the D is unclear. Material: blood. This TCR derives from a person aged 40 to 49 with breast cancer. CDR3 sequence reads: CAWSPLMNTEAFF. DNA of the CDR3: TGTGCCTGGAGTCCCCTAATGAACACTGAAGCTTTCTTT. Filled out from reference TRBV30 and TRBJ1-1, the complete variable domain reads SQTIHQWPATLVQPVGSPLSLECTVEGTSNPNLYWYRQAAGRGLQLLFYSVGIGQISSEVPQNLSASRPQDRQFILSSKKLLLSDSGFYLCAWSPLMNTEAFFGQGTRLTVV.